These 27 T cell receptor beta chains originate from one sample sequenced in a study of spatial heterogeneity in lung cancer. Time point indicated: sample taken at primary tumor resection. Frozen PBMC, nontumor lung or tumor provided whole RNA, which was sequenced unsorted. Each CDR3 protein is one row after TCRdb ran MiXCR on the 5' RACE reads. Among 2,000 to 2,500 distinct CDR3 sequences listed, 12% were seen once. The sample in question was normal lung tissue next to the tumor, obtained at surgery. The receptors come from a male donor with early-stage non-small cell lung cancer.

By share, this clonotype ranks as medium-sized. In a library made to pick up alpha chains, this beta chain is a stray read with a size that means little. The chain uses TRBV5-1 and TRBJ2-5; D possibly matches TRBD1 or TRBD2 (6 bases each). The germline gives CDR1 SGHRS, CDR2 YFSETQ. CDR3 size: 15 residues. V was clipped by 0 bases and J by 1 base, with 10 bases between them. Here the CDR3 reads CASSLDPGAQETQYF. CDR3 DNA sequence: TGCGCCAGCAGCTTGGATCCGGGGGCCCAAGAGACCCAGTACTTC.

This clonotype qualifies as medium-sized (0.01 to 0.1%). The size of this beta chain means little, since it is a stray read in a library made for alpha chains. The chain links TRBV30 to TRBJ1-5, with D unresolved. The V gene's germline CDR1 is GTSNPN and CDR2 SVGIG (reference sequence). Trimming took 0 bases from V and 4 from J, leaving 7 bases between them. The CDR3 covers 13 residues. The DNA of the CDR3 is TGTGCCTGGAGTGTACGGACGAATCAGCCCCAGCATTTT. This sequence encodes CAWSVRTNQPQHF.

To note about this clonotype: A library prepared for alpha chains yielded this beta chain as an off-target read; its size is of little meaning. This chain joins TRBV7-3 and TRBJ2-2; unclear D gene. The CDR3 extends over 14 amino acids. Germline CDR1 SGHTA, CDR2 FQGTGA. Trimming removed 6 bases at V and 4 bases at J, with 12 bases between. The CDR3: CASRPRLATGELFF. Written as DNA, the CDR3 is TGTGCCAGCAGACCCCGACTGGCCACCGGGGAGCTGTTTTTT.

This clonotype has at least ten counts. The library was prepared for alpha chains; this beta chain is a stray read, so its frequency means little. The J gene is TRBJ2-5, the V gene TRBV6-2 or TRBV6-3; tentative D call: TRBD1 (6 bases). CDR3 length: 17 residues. V was shortened by 2 bases and J by 5 bases, with 21 bases between the two germline ends. Germline lookup yields CDR1 MNHEY and CDR2 SVGEGT. Here the CDR3 DNA reads TGTGCCAGCAGTTACGGGGGCGCTTGGAGGAGTTCGGAGACCCAGTACTTC. Encoded protein: CASSYGGAWRSSETQYF.

Only a few counts were recorded for this clonotype. This beta chain is a stray read from a library made for alpha chains; its abundance is not meaningful. The rearrangement joins TRBV11-2 to TRBJ2-5; 8 bases map to TRBD1. The CDR3 is 16 amino acids. Germline trimming cut 5 bases from V and 0 bases from J; bases unmatched to any gene: 8. In germline, CDR1 is SGHAT, CDR2 FQNNGV. The CDR3 sequence is CASSPGTGLYQETQYF. The CDR3 nucleotides are TGTGCCAGCAGCCCCGGGACAGGATTGTACCAAGAGACCCAGTACTTC. Full variable domain (rest looked up from reference TRBV11-2 and TRBJ2-5): EAGVAQSPRYKIIEKRQSVAFWCNPISGHATLYWYQQILGQGPKLLIQFQNNGVVDDSQLPKDRFSAERLKGVDSTLKIQPAKLEDSAVYLCASSPGTGLYQETQYFGPGTRLLVL.

By sample fraction, this clonotype is medium-sized. Since it is a stray read in a library aimed at alpha chains, this beta chain has a size that is not meaningful. V usage is TRBV5-1 and J usage is TRBJ1-5, with a possible D match to TRBD1 (5 bases). This CDR3 has 15 residues. V dropped 3 bases and J dropped 3 bases, with 13 bases sitting between them. In germline, CDR1 is SGHRS, CDR2 YFSETQ. In nucleotides, the CDR3 is TGCGCCAGCAGCTCCACGGGGGGGATCAATCAGCCCCAGCATTTT. This sequence encodes CASSSTGGINQPQHF.

By sample fraction, this clonotype is medium-sized (0.01 to 0.1%). This beta chain is an off-target read within a library intended for alpha chains, so its frequency means little. The V gene is TRBV14, the J gene TRBJ1-1; D uncertain. Looked up from germline, CDR1 is SGHDN and CDR2 is FVKESK. This CDR3 is 15 amino acids long. Trimming removed 4 bases from V and 1 base from J, with 13 bases in between. This CDR3 is CASSPYSPPNTEAFF. CDR3 nucleotides: TGTGCCAGCAGCCCTTACTCCCCGCCGAACACTGAAGCTTTCTTT.

On this clonotype: This beta chain is an off-target read within a library intended for alpha chains, so its frequency means little. The J gene is TRBJ1-5, the V gene TRBV19; D gene unclear. Trimming took off 3 bases at V and 3 bases at J, with 12 bases between the two ends. The CDR3 length is 15 residues. The germline V gene has CDR1 LNHDA and CDR2 SQIVND (reference sequence). DNA of the CDR3: TGTGCCAGTAGTATCTATTTCGACACCAATCAGCCCCAGCATTTT. It codes for CASSIYFDTNQPQHF.

This clonotype is termed medium-sized. This beta chain is a stray sequence in a library constructed for alpha chains; its clone size is not meaningful. V gene TRBV11-2 combines with J gene TRBJ1-1; D ambiguous. The V gene's germline CDR1 is SGHAT and CDR2 FQNNGV. The ends were cut back, 4 bases at V and 1 base at J, with 13 bases in the middle. The CDR3 is 15 residues long. In DNA form, the CDR3 reads TGTGCCAGCAGCTCCCCGCTAGGGCCGAACACTGAAGCTTTCTTT. Its translation is CASSSPLGPNTEAFF.

Ten or more counts support this clonotype. This beta chain came through as a stray read in a library set up for alpha chains, and its size says little. The chain joins TRBV30 to TRBJ2-7; D remains unclear. V was clipped by 0 bases and J by 12 bases, with 6 bases between them. The CDR3 length is 9 residues. Per the germline V gene, CDR1 is GTSNPN and CDR2 is SVGIG (reference sequence). The CDR3 here is CAWSVPPYF. The CDR3 bases are TGTGCCTGGAGTGTACCGCCGTACTTC.

The sample holds many counts of this clonotype. The library was built for alpha chains, so this beta chain is an off-target read and its size means little. J is TRBJ1-2 and V is TRBV7-2; 8 bases line up with TRBD1. This CDR3 is 14 amino acids long. Germline V gene lookup returns CDR1 SGHTA and CDR2 FQGNSA. V shed 6 bases, J shed 8 bases, and the junction held 11 bases outside the gene matches. DNA of the CDR3: TGTGCCAGCAGAGATGGACAGGGTGTTAGGGGCTACACCTTC. The encoded protein is CASRDGQGVRGYTF.

By sample fraction, this clonotype is medium-sized. This beta chain slipped into a library made for alpha chains as a stray read, so its size is not meaningful. The chain joins TRBV6-2 or TRBV6-3 to TRBJ2-7; D not certain. Germline lookup yields CDR1 MNHEY and CDR2 SVGEGT. The V gene lost 2 bases and the J gene lost 2 bases, with 16 bases spanning the gap. The CDR3 runs to 16 residues. The CDR3 protein is CASSYHLGRKTYEQYF. The CDR3, as DNA: TGTGCCAGCAGTTACCACCTGGGCAGGAAAACCTACGAGCAGTACTTC.

In its sample, this clonotype ranks as medium-sized. This beta chain turned up in a library designed for alpha chains; as an off-target read, its abundance says little. The chain is built from TRBV7-9 and TRBJ1-1; D is unresolved. The V end lost 10 bases, the J end lost 5 bases, and 17 bases lay between the germline ends. The CDR3 has 13 residues. CDR1 is SEHNR and CDR2 is FQNEAQ in the germline V gene (reference sequence). As DNA, the CDR3 is TGTGCCACCCCCCTGGATGGGAGGACTGAAGCTTTCTTT. It specifies CATPLDGRTEAFF.

This clonotype rates as medium-sized. In a library made to pick up alpha chains, this beta chain is a stray read with a size that means little. This chain links TRBV19 with TRBJ2-1; TRBD2 agrees at 10 bases. Per germline, CDR1 LNHDA and CDR2 SQIVND (reference sequence). Losses at the gene ends were 3 bases for V and 10 bases for J; bases not matched to a gene: 6. This CDR3 has 14 amino acids. The CDR3 region has the DNA TGTGCCAGTAGTATGTTAAGCGGGAGGGACGAGCAGTTCTTC. Amino acids: CASSMLSGRDEQFF.

This clonotype was seen once. This beta chain lies outside the target of a library built for alpha chains; its clone size means little. This sequence joins TRBV29-1 and TRBJ2-5; 9 positions match TRBD1. With 7 bases clipped from V and 5 bases from J, the junction kept 8 bases outside the gene matches. The CDR3 contains 13 residues. Germline V gene lookup returns CDR1 SQVTM and CDR2 ANQGSEA. The CDR3 region has the DNA TGCAGCGCCCTAGACAGGGGGGTCGAGACCCAGTACTTC. Translated, it gives CSALDRGVETQYF.

Of note for this clonotype: As an off-target read in a library built for alpha chains, this beta chain has a frequency of little significance. The V gene is TRBV29-1, the J gene TRBJ1-5, with no clear D. There are 13 residues in the CDR3. Germline V gives CDR1 SQVTM, CDR2 ANQGSEA. V dropped 6 bases and J dropped 5 bases, with 14 bases sitting between them. CDR3 residues: CSVARGSDQPQHF. The CDR3 DNA is TGCAGCGTAGCCCGGGGTTCGGATCAGCCCCAGCATTTT.

Ten or more counts support this clonotype. This beta chain turned up in a library designed for alpha chains; as an off-target read, its abundance says little. The chain carries TRBV7-9 and TRBJ1-5; possible D gene TRBD1, 5 bases. The CDR3 has 15 residues. The V end lost 0 bases, the J end lost 5 bases, and 11 bases lay between the germline ends. CDR1 is SEHNR and CDR2 is FQNEAQ in the germline V gene (reference sequence). CDR3 residues: CASSLASGGDQPQHF. CDR3 coding DNA: TGTGCCAGCAGCTTAGCCTCAGGAGGGGATCAGCCCCAGCATTTT.

This clonotype was recorded many times. A library made for alpha chains picked up this beta chain off target, so its size means little. The V and J genes are TRBV2 and TRBJ2-7; no clear D. The CDR3 covers 11 residues. The V gene lost 5 bases and the J gene lost 0 bases, with 2 bases spanning the gap. Germline CDR1 and CDR2: SNHLY and FYNNEI. CDR3 sequence: CASSFSYEQYF. CDR3 nucleotide sequence: TGTGCCAGCAGTTTCTCCTACGAGCAGTACTTC.

As concerns this clonotype: This beta chain appears as a stray read in a library generated for alpha chains; its size is not informative. The rearrangement uses TRBV19 and TRBJ2-3; D is perhaps TRBD2 (7 bases). CDR3 length: 14 residues. Germline-derived CDR1 and CDR2 are LNHDA and SQIVND (reference sequence). V dropped 2 bases and J dropped 5 bases, with 11 bases sitting between them. The CDR3 loop reads CASSISGGQDTQYF. The CDR3 DNA reads TGTGCCAGTAGTATATCCGGGGGGCAAGATACGCAGTATTTT. Based on the CDR3 plus reference TRBV19 and TRBJ2-3, the full variable domain is DGGITQSPKYLFRKEGQNVTLSCEQNLNHDAMYWYRQDPGQGLRLIYYSQIVNDFQKGDIAEGYSVSREKKESFPLTVTSAQKNPTAFYLCASSISGGQDTQYFGPGTRLTVL.

The table lists this clonotype with a few counts. The library was built for alpha chains, so this beta chain is an off-target read and its size means little. The J gene is TRBJ2-2, the V gene TRBV4-1, with a possible D match to TRBD1 (6 bases). V dropped 3 bases and J dropped 1 base, with 9 bases sitting between them. Germline-derived CDR1 and CDR2 are MGHRA and YSYEKL. The CDR3 extends over 15 amino acids. The DNA of the CDR3 is TGCGCCAGCAGCCACGGACAGTTGAACACCGGGGAGCTGTTTTTT. Protein: CASSHGQLNTGELFF.

This clonotype qualifies as medium-sized (0.01 to 0.1%). This beta chain is an off-target read within a library intended for alpha chains, so its frequency means little. The chain employs TRBV2 and TRBJ2-7; D is uncertain. CDR1 SNHLY and CDR2 FYNNEI come from the germline V gene. The CDR3 runs to 12 residues. With 7 bases removed from V and 0 bases from J, the gap between germline ends came to 7 bases. The CDR3 DNA follows: TGTGCCAGCACTCCGAGCTCCTACGAGCAGTACTTC. Its protein product is CASTPSSYEQYF.

In the case of this clonotype: A library made for alpha chains picked up this beta chain off target, so its size means little. The chain employs TRBV5-1 and TRBJ1-6, with D unclear. This CDR3 has 13 amino acids. V dropped 4 bases and J dropped 19 bases, with 21 bases sitting between them. The germline V gene has CDR1 SGHRS and CDR2 YFSETQ. CDR3 protein: CASSQDSDTACHF. The CDR3 nucleotides are TGCGCCAGCAGCCAGGATTCGGATACCGCGTGTCACTTT. Together with reference TRBV5-1 and TRBJ1-6, the CDR3 gives the full variable domain: KAGVTQTPRYLIKTRGQQVTLSCSPISGHRSVSWYQQTPGQGLQFLFEYFSETQRNKGNFPGRFSGRQFSNSRSEMNVSTLELGDSALYLCASSQDSDTACHFGNGTRLTVT.

This clonotype is judged medium-sized (0.01 to 0.1%). Found in a library prepared for alpha chains, this beta chain is an off-target read, and its abundance has little meaning. V and J are TRBV7-7 and TRBJ2-1; 15 nucleotides line up with TRBD2. The CDR3 runs to 16 residues. J lost 9 bases, V lost 6 bases, and 9 bases had no gene match. Looked up from germline, CDR1 is SSHAT and CDR2 is FNYEAQ (reference sequence). The CDR3 sequence: CASSLGLAGGIREQFF. CDR3 nucleotide sequence: TGTGCCAGCAGTCTCGGACTAGCGGGAGGGATACGTGAGCAGTTCTTC.

In this sample, this clonotype turned up many times. The library was built for alpha chains, so this beta chain is an off-target read and its size means little. V is TRBV6-5 and J is TRBJ2-2; TRBD2 matches 11 bases. Losses at the gene ends were 4 bases for V and 5 bases for J; bases not matched to a gene: 3. Germline assignment: CDR1 MNHEY and CDR2 SVGAGI. The CDR3 consists of 15 residues. The DNA for the CDR3 is TGTGCCAGCAGTTTACTAGCGGGAGTAACCGGGGAGCTGTTTTTT. This encodes CASSLLAGVTGELFF.

Points on this clonotype: This beta chain is a stray sequence in a library constructed for alpha chains; its clone size is not meaningful. The chain couples TRBV11-2 to TRBJ1-1; the match to TRBD1 covers 9 bases. Trimming removed 3 bases from V and 5 bases from J; junction bases left unmatched: 4. The CDR3 runs to 14 residues. From germline, CDR1 is SGHAT and CDR2 FQNNGV. The CDR3 loop is CASSFGTGNTEAFF. CDR3 DNA sequence: TGTGCCAGCAGCTTCGGGACAGGGAATACTGAAGCTTTCTTT. Full variable domain (missing parts from reference TRBV11-2 and TRBJ1-1): EAGVAQSPRYKIIEKRQSVAFWCNPISGHATLYWYQQILGQGPKLLIQFQNNGVVDDSQLPKDRFSAERLKGVDSTLKIQPAKLEDSAVYLCASSFGTGNTEAFFGQGTRLTVV.

This clonotype is classed as medium-sized. This beta chain came through as a stray read in a library set up for alpha chains, and its size says little. The chain recombines TRBV2 with TRBJ1-5; 9 bases line up with TRBD1. The CDR3 sequence is 16 residues long. In germline, CDR1 is SNHLY, CDR2 FYNNEI. J was trimmed by 6 bases and V by 2 bases; bases with no gene match: 8. As DNA, the CDR3 is TGTGCCAGCAGTGAAATAGGGACAGGGAAGAGTCAGCCCCAGCATTTT. It is translated as CASSEIGTGKSQPQHF.

Concerning this clonotype: This beta chain was picked up by a library intended for alpha chains and is off target, so its count carries little meaning. The J gene is TRBJ2-7, the V gene TRBV5-4, with TRBD1 identical over 7 bases. The CDR3 runs 16 residues. J lost 0 bases, V lost 0 bases, and 6 bases had no gene match. Germline V gene data show CDR1 as SGHNT and CDR2 as YYREEE (reference sequence). The CDR3 DNA sequence: TGTGCCAGCAGCTTGGCCCTGGGACAGAGCTCCTACGAGCAGTACTTC. This sequence encodes CASSLALGQSSYEQYF.